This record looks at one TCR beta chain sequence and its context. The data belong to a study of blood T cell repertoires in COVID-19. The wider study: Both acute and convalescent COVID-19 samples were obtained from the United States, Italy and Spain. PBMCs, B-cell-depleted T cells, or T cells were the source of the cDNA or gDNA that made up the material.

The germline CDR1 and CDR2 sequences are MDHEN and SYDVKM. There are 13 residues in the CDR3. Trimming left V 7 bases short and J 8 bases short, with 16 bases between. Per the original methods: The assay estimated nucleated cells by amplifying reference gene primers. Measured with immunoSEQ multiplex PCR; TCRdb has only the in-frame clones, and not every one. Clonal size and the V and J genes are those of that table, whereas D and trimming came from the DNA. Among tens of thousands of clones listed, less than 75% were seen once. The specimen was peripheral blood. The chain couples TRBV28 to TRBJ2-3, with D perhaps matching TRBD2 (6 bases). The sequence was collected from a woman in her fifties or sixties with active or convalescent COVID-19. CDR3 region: CASTAGTTRTQYF. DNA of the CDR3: TGTGCCAGCACGGCGGGAACAACTCGTACGCAGTATTTT.